This T cell receptor (beta chain) was obtained from a study of cytomegalovirus exposure and HLA in healthy donors. This clone has just a few counts. V was cut by 4 bases and J by 2 bases, with 18 bases left in between. The CDR3 length is 18 residues. Germline V gene sequence: CDR1 SGHVS, CDR2 FQNEAQ. Amplification used 60 Vbeta primers and 13 Jbeta primers. Generated by immunoSEQ multiplex PCR, the TCRdb table keeps only in-frame clones and is missing some. The data contain 200,000 or so clones, 70% to 80% of them seen just once; the ten biggest clones take up approximately 0.4%. What was sequenced was PBMCs. This TCR derives from a male donor in good health and CMV-seropositive. The chain carries TRBV7-8 and TRBJ1-6; D uncertain. CDR3 bases: TGTGCCAGCAGCTCAATGACAACAACGGGAACCTATAATTCACCCCTCCACTTT. Translation gives CASSSMTTTGTYNSPLHF.